These 7 T cell receptor beta chains were all obtained from the same sample, sequenced in a study of beta chain features in type 1 diabetes. Reverse transcribing all isolated RNA meant expressed TCRB transcripts were sequenced. Sequenced by immunoSEQ multiplex PCR; TCRdb stores in-frame clones only, minus some. The sample lists around 430,000 clones; about 29% were seen once. Sequencing used naive CD4+ T cells from blood. Every receptor here comes from a young man in good health.

Worth noting for this clone: In the same sample, other DNA sequences code for this CDR3. The chain employs TRBV7-9 and TRBJ2-4; D may be TRBD2 (7 bases). Trimming took 0 bases from V and 6 from J, leaving 9 bases between them. CDR1 is SEHNR, CDR2 FQNEAQ, per germline (reference sequence). This CDR3 is 14 amino acids long. CDR3 amino acids: CASSLAGGGNIQYF. The CDR3 DNA reads as TGTGCCAGCAGCTTAGCGGGAGGGGGAAACATTCAGTACTTC.

The table lists this clone with a few counts. V usage is TRBV4-3 and J usage is TRBJ2-7, with D hard to call. The CDR3 has 15 residues. Germline V gene sequence: CDR1 LGHNA, CDR2 YSLEER. V shed 0 bases and J shed 3 bases, with 12 bases lying between them. CDR3: CASSQDHNTDYEQYF. The DNA for the CDR3 is TGCGCCAGCAGCCAAGATCATAACACCGACTACGAGCAGTACTTC.

The chain combines TRBV7-2 with TRBJ2-5, with D hard to call. The CDR3 covers 14 residues. Per germline, CDR1 SGHTA and CDR2 FQGNSA. Trimming stripped 3 bases from V and 5 bases from J, with 13 bases between. The CDR3 DNA is TGTGCCAGCAGCTTTGACGGTCTTAGGGAGACCCAGTACTTC. Encoded protein: CASSFDGLRETQYF.

The gene calls are TRBV6-5 and TRBJ2-7; TRBD2 matches at 11 bases. CDR1 and CDR2 from the germline V gene are MNHEY and SVGAGI. Trimming took 6 bases from V and 4 from J; bases not matched to a gene: 5. The CDR3 has 14 residues. CDR3 protein: CASRRLAGLYEQYF. The CDR3 nucleotides are TGTGCCAGCAGACGACTAGCGGGGTTATACGAGCAGTACTTC.

The chain links TRBV7-2 to TRBJ2-5, with 10 bases that match TRBD2. J lost 4 bases, V lost 6 bases, and 5 bases had no gene match. This CDR3 has 14 amino acids. Germline V lookup: CDR1 SGHTA, CDR2 FQGNSA. CDR3 sequence: CASSSGLAVETQYF. For the CDR3, the DNA is TGTGCCAGCAGTTCCGGACTAGCGGTAGAGACCCAGTACTTC.

V gene TRBV7-9 combines with J gene TRBJ2-3; TRBD2 aligns across 12 bases. Germline-derived CDR1 and CDR2 are SEHNR and FQNEAQ (reference sequence). This CDR3 comprises 16 residues. V was clipped by 5 bases and J by 5 bases; unmatched bases: 8. CDR3 amino acids: CASSPRLAGAVDTQYF. Here the CDR3 DNA reads TGTGCCAGCAGCCCCCGACTAGCGGGAGCCGTAGATACGCAGTATTTT. The complete variable domain, with remaining parts taken from reference TRBV7-9 and TRBJ2-3, reads DTGVSQNPRHKITKRGQNVTFRCDPISEHNRLYWYRQTLGQGPEFLTYFQNEAQLEKSRLLSDRFSAERPKGSFSTLEIQRTEQGDSAMYLCASSPRLAGAVDTQYFGPGTRLTVL.

The chain combines TRBV11-3 with TRBJ2-2; 7 bases match TRBD1. CDR1 and CDR2 (germline): SGHNT, YENEEA. This CDR3 comprises 13 residues. V trimming: 5 bases; J trimming: 7 bases; junction bases outside the gene matches: 4. CDR3 nucleotide sequence: TGTGCCAGCAGCGCCCGGGACAGCGGGGAGCTGTTTTTT. Its translation: CASSARDSGELFF.